This T cell receptor (beta chain) was sequenced in a study of response to subunit inactivated influenza vaccine. Study-wide points: Authors suggested each seasonal influenza vaccination recruits few new T cells.

Notes on this clonotype: The antigen is undetermined.

Germline CDR1 LGHDT, CDR2 YNNKEL (reference sequence). V was clipped by 1 base and J by 6 bases; unmatched bases: 5. The CDR3 length is 14 residues. Each CDR3 protein gets one entry after TCRdb re-called the RT-PCR reads with MiXCR. This table holds approximately 680,000 distinct CDR3 sequences, approximately 14% found once. The V call is TRBV3-1, the J call TRBJ2-5; TRBD1 agrees at 7 bases. The clonotype originates from a middle-aged man who received an inactivated influenza vaccine. The specimen comprised PBMCs from blood, sampled 11 to 12 days after vaccination. The CDR3: CASSQVYRGKTQYF. In DNA form, the CDR3 reads TGTGCCAGCAGCCAAGTTTACAGGGGAAAGACCCAGTACTTC.